A selection of T cell receptor beta chains follows, all from one sample in a study of cytomegalovirus exposure and HLA in healthy donors. Clones were read by immunoSEQ multiplex PCR, and TCRdb kept only the in-frame ones, dropping some. This table has 150,000 to 160,000 clones, 86% appearing once. Material: PBMCs. Source of these receptors: a human donor in good health. Each CDR3 is given with its conserved first and last residue. Not every row has a clone size; where given, it reads once, few, many or a size class.

v_call,clone_size,j_call,cdr3_aa
TRBV10-2,once,TRBJ2-1,CATFLTGVNEQFF
TRBV19,.,TRBJ1-4,CASSPMGGKDEKLFF
TRBV2,.,TRBJ1-5,CASSRTGGRQPQHF
TRBV12-5,few,TRBJ2-1,CASGLAIIQPSGSGDIYNEQFF
TRBV2,once,TRBJ1-1,CATGGSEKGTEAFF
TRBV6-1,.,TRBJ2-7,CASSENRGRNEQYF
TRBV6-1,.,TRBJ1-5,CASTLWGGQPQHF
TRBV29-1,.,TRBJ1-1,CSVPRGGTEAFF
TRBV5-6,.,TRBJ2-2,CASSPTETANTGELFF
TRBV28,.,TRBJ1-5,CASSLTYYSNQPQHF
TRBV30,.,TRBJ2-1,CAWSSLAGPYNEQFF
TRBV5-1,once,TRBJ1-5,CASSLGISNQPQHF
TRBV6-5,.,TRBJ1-2,CASSSDRGRRGYTF
TRBV28,.,TRBJ1-4,CASTGRLMITNEKLFF
TRBV27,.,TRBJ1-2,CASSLYRGAKYYGYTF
TRBV6-6,.,TRBJ2-3,CASTNPADPRLGTQYF
TRBV19,.,TRBJ1-5,CASRTGQMNNQPQHF
TRBV4-3,once,TRBJ2-2,CASSSRLAGNTGELFF
TRBV4-2,.,TRBJ2-7,CASSQELADTEQYF
TRBV28,.,TRBJ2-7,CASGGAGTGGVGEQYF
TRBV5-4,.,TRBJ2-1,CASSPHRGGQYNEQFF
TRBV19,.,TRBJ1-2,CASSIDLVTVYGYTF
TRBV19,.,TRBJ1-1,CASSIGSGGISAFF
TRBV27,.,TRBJ2-1,CASSWGLAGGWSSYNEQFF
TRBV4-1,.,TRBJ2-5,CASSPLTQETQYF
TRBV4-3,.,TRBJ1-2,CASSQERQPNYGYTF
TRBV4-1,.,TRBJ2-1,CASSHSLAGGSYNEQFF
TRBV28,.,TRBJ2-5,CASSFRETQYF
TRBV4-1,few,TRBJ1-5,CASSGENSNQPQHF
TRBV5-6,.,TRBJ1-1,CASRSDREGTEAFF
TRBV28,.,TRBJ2-7,CASSLPSGSSYEQYF
TRBV27,.,TRBJ1-1,CASSLVANTEAFF
TRBV4-1,.,TRBJ2-1,CASSHPPRGHEQFF
TRBV5-1,.,TRBJ2-5,CASSSMSGSETQYF
TRBV29-1,.,TRBJ2-1,CSGGLGSSYNEQFF
TRBV10-3,.,TRBJ2-5,CATLRDTEETQYF
TRBV10-3,.,TRBJ2-3,CAIRGTDTDTQYF
TRBV30,once,TRBJ1-5,CAWSSGDQPQHF
TRBV7-2,.,TRBJ1-2,CASSLQGLSYGYTF
TRBV5-1,.,TRBJ2-3,CASSLGGTSKDTQYF
TRBV19,.,TRBJ1-2,CASVRGQGFLSYGYTF
TRBV6-6,.,TRBJ2-7,CASSKQGAFPEQYF
TRBV6-5,once,TRBJ1-4,CASSYSGLHGAQKLFF
TRBV4-3,.,TRBJ2-2,CASSQVGFGELFF
TRBV10-3,.,TRBJ1-6,CAIKTGSDSPLHF
TRBV5-1,.,TRBJ1-2,CASSSSGGYYGYTF
TRBV11-2,.,TRBJ1-1,CASSLGGAMTEAFF
TRBV5-1,.,TRBJ2-7,CASSSDIRGINEQYF
TRBV4-1,.,TRBJ1-1,CASSQTLTSGVNTEAFF
TRBV7-8,.,TRBJ1-2,CASSLVLGANYGYTF
TRBV7-9,.,TRBJ2-7,CATQPGQGTYEQYF
TRBV19,.,TRBJ1-2,CASSTQDRAGYGYTF
TRBV6-4,.,TRBJ2-3,CASSDSSVVGVDTQYF
TRBV10-3,.,TRBJ2-7,CAISEDRGREQYF
TRBV4-2,.,TRBJ1-1,CASSAGTRQGEAFF
TRBV29-1,.,TRBJ1-1,CSVEERTGMSEAFF
TRBV7-2,.,TRBJ2-1,CASGGGASTYNEQFF